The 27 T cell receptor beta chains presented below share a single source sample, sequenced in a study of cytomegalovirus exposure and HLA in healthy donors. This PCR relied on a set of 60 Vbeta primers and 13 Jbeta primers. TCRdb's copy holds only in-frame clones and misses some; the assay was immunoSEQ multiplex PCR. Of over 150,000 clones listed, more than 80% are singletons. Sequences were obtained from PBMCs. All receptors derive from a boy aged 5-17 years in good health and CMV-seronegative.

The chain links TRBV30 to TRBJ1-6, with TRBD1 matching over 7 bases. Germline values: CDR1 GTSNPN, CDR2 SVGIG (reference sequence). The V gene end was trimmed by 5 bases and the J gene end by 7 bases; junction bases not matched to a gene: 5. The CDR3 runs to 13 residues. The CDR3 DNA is TGTGCCTGGGGGGGGACAGAGAATTCACCCCTCCACTTT. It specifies CAWGGTENSPLHF.

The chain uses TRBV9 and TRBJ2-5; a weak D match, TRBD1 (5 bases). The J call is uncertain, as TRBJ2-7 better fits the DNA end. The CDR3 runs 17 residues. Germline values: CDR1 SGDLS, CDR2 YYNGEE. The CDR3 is CASSVGVRQSTSYEQYF. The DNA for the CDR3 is TGTGCCAGCAGCGTAGGGGTCCGACAGTCGACCTCCTACGAGCAGTACTTC.

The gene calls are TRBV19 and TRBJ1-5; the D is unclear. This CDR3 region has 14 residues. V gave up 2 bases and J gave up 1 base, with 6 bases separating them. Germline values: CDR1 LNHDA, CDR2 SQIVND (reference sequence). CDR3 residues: CASSIFESNQPQHF. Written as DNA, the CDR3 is TGTGCCAGTAGTATATTCGAGAGCAATCAGCCCCAGCATTTT.

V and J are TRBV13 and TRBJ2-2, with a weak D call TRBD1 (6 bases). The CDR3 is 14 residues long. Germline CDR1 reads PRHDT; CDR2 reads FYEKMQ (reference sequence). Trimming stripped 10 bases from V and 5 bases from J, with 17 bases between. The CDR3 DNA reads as TGTGCCACCCGTGGGGACACAACTACCGGGGAGCTGTTTTTT. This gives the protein CATRGDTTTGELFF.

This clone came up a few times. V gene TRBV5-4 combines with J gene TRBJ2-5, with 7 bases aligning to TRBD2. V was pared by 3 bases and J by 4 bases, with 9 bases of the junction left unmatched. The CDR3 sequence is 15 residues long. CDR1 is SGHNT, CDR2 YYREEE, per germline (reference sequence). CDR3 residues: CASSSGGGGSETQYF. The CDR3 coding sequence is TGTGCCAGCAGCTCGGGGGGAGGAGGCTCAGAGACCCAGTACTTC.

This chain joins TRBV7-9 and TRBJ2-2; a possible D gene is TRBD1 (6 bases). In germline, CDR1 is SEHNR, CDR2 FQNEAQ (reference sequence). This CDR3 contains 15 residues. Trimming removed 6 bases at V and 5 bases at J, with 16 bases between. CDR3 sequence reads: CASRHRTERTGELFF. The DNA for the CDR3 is TGTGCCAGCAGACACCGGACAGAAAGGACCGGGGAGCTGTTTTTT.

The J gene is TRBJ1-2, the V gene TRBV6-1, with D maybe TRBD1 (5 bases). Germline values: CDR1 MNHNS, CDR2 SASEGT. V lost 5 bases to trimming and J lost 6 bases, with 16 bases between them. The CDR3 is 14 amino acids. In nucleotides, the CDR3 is TGTGCCAGCAGTTCCTCGGGGCGGGGGGATGGCTACACCTTC. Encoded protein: CASSSSGRGDGYTF.

The CDR3 DNA reads TGTGCCAGCACGGGGCTGGCGGGGGGCAGCACAGATACGCAGTATTTT. As protein: CASTGLAGGSTDTQYF. This rearrangement joins TRBV7-9 to TRBJ2-3, with 8 bases matching TRBD2. CDR1 and CDR2 from the germline V gene are SEHNR and FQNEAQ (reference sequence). The length of the CDR3 is 16 residues. Trimming removed 7 bases from V and 0 bases from J; junction bases left unmatched: 9.

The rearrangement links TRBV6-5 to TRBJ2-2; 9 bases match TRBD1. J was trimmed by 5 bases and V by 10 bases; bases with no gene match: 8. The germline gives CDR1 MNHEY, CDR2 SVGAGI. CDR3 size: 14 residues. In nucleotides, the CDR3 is TGTGCCACCGTCGGGACAGGGAGGACCGGGGAGCTGTTTTTT. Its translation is CATVGTGRTGELFF.

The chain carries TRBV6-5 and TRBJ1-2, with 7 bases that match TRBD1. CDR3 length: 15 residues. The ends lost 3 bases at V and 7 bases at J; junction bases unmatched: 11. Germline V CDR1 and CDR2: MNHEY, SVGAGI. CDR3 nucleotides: TGTGCCAGCAGTTATACACGACAGGGAACAGGTGGCTACACCTTC. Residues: CASSYTRQGTGGYTF.

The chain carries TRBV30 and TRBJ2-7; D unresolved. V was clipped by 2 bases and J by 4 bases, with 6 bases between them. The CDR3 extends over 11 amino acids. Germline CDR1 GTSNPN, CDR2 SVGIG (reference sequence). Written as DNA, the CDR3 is TGTGCCTGGAGTTTACAATACGAGCAGTACTTC. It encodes CAWSLQYEQYF.

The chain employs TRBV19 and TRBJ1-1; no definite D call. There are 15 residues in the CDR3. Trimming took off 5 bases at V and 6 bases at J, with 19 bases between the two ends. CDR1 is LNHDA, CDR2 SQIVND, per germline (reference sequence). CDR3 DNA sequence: TGTGCCAGTAGTCAAGTCAGAGCAGGCCCCTCTGAAGCTTTCTTT. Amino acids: CASSQVRAGPSEAFF. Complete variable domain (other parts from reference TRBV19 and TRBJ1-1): DGGITQSPKYLFRKEGQNVTLSCEQNLNHDAMYWYRQDPGQGLRLIYYSQIVNDFQKGDIAEGYSVSREKKESFPLTVTSAQKNPTAFYLCASSQVRAGPSEAFFGQGTRLTVV.

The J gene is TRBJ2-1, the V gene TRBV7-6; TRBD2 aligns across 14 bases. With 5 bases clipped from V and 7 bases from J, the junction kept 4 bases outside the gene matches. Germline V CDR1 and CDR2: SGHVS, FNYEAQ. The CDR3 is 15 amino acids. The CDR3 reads CASSPRTSGGNEQFF. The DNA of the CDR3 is TGTGCCAGCAGCCCCCGGACTAGCGGGGGGAATGAGCAGTTCTTC.

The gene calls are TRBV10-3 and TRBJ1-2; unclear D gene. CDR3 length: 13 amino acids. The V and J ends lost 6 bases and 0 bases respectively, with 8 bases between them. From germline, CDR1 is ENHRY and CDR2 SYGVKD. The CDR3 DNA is TGTGCCATCAGGCTGGCAGCTAACTATGGCTACACCTTC. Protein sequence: CAIRLAANYGYTF.

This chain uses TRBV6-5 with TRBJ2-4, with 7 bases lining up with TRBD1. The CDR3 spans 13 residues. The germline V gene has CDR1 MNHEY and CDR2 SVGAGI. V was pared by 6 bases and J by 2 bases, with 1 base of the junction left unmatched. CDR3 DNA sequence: TGTGCCAGCAGACAGGGGTCCAAAAACATTCAGTACTTC. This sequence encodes CASRQGSKNIQYF.

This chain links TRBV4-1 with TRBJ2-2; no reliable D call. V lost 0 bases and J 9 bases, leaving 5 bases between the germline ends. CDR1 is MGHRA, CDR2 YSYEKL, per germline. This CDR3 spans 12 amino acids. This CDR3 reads CASSQDDRELFF. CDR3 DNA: TGCGCCAGCAGCCAAGATGACAGGGAGCTGTTTTTT.

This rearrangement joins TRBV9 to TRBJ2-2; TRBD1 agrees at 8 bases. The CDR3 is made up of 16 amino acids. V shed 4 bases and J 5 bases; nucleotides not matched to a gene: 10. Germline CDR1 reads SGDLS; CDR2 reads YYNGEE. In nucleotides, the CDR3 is TGTGCCAGCAGCACCCGCCCGACAGGGGAGACCGGGGAGCTGTTTTTT. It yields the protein CASSTRPTGETGELFF.

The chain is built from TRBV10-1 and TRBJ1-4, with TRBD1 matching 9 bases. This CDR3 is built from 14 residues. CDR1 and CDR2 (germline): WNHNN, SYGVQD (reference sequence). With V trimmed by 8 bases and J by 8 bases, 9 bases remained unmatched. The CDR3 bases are TGCGCCAGCGGATATAGGACAGGGGACGAAAAACTGTTTTTT. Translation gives CASGYRTGDEKLFF.

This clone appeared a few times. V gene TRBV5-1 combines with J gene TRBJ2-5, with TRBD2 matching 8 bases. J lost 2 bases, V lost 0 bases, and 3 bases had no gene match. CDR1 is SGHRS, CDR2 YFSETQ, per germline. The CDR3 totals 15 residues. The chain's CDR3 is CASSLAGGGQETQYF. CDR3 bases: TGCGCCAGCAGCTTGGCCGGGGGGGGGCAAGAGACCCAGTACTTC.

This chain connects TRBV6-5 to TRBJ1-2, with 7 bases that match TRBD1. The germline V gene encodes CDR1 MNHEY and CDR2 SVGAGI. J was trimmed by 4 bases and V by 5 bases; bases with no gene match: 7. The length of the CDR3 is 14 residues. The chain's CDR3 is CASSGDSQSYGYTF. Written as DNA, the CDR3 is TGTGCCAGCAGTGGGGACAGCCAATCCTATGGCTACACCTTC.

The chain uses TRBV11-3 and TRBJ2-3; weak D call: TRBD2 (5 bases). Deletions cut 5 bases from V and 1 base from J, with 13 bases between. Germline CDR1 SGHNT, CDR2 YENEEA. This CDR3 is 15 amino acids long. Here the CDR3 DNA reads TGTGCCAGCAGCGCTAGTTCCGGGGGCACAGATACGCAGTATTTT. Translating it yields CASSASSGGTDTQYF.

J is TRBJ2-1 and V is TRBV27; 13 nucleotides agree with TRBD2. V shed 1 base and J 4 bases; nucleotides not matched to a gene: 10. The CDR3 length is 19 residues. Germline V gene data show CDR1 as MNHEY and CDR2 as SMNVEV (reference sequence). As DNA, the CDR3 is TGTGCCAGCAGTTTATTATGGACTAGCGGGAGTATGGCGTACAATGAGCAGTTCTTC. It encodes CASSLLWTSGSMAYNEQFF.

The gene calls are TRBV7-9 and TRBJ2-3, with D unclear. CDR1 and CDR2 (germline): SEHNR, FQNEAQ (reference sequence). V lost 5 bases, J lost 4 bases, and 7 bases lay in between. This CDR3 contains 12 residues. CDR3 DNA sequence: TGTGCCAGCAGCCGTAATCCAGATACGCAGTATTTT. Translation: CASSRNPDTQYF.

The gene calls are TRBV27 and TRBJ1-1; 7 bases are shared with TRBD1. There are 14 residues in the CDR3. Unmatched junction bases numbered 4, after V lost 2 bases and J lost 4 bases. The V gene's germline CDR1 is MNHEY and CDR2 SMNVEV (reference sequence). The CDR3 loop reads CASSLGPGGTEAFF. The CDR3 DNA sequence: TGTGCCAGCAGTTTAGGCCCAGGGGGCACTGAAGCTTTCTTT.

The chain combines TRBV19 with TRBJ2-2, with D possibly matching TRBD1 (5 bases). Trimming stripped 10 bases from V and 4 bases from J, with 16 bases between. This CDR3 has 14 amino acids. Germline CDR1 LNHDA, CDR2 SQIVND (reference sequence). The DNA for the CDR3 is TGTGCCACCCGTGGGGCCAAAGGCACCGGGGAGCTGTTTTTT. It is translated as CATRGAKGTGELFF. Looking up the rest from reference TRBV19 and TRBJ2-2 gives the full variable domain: DGGITQSPKYLFRKEGQNVTLSCEQNLNHDAMYWYRQDPGQGLRLIYYSQIVNDFQKGDIAEGYSVSREKKESFPLTVTSAQKNPTAFYLCATRGAKGTGELFFGEGSRLTVL.

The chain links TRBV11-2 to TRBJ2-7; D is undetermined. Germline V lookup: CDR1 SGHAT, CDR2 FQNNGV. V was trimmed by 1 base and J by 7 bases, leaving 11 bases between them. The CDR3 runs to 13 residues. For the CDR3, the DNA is TGTGCCAGCAGCTTAGGCGGTCGCGAAGAGCAGTACTTC. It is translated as CASSLGGREEQYF.

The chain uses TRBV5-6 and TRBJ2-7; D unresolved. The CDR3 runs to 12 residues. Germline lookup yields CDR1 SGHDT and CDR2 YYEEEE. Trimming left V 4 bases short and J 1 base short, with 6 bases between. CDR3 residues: CASSLRSYEQYF. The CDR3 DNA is TGTGCCAGCAGCCTGAGATCCTACGAGCAGTACTTC.